These 3 T cell receptor beta chains were all obtained from the same sample, sequenced in a study of T-cell memory formation after mild COVID-19. TCRdb called the 5' RACE reads again in MiXCR, with one record for every CDR3 protein. This sample has some 250,000 distinct CDR3 sequences, with more than 15% found just once. The sequencing input was PBMCs or a T cell subset sorted from them (not recorded which). The receptors shown here come from a man aged 18 to 29 who had mild COVID-19 (a few samples of this study predate the infection). Cell type and time point are not known.

This clonotype was picked up a small number of times. The V call is TRBV7-2, the J call TRBJ2-7; 10 positions agree with TRBD2. Germline V CDR1 and CDR2: SGHTA, FQGNSA. This CDR3 is 15 amino acids long. V shed 2 bases, J shed 2 bases, and the junction held 3 bases outside the gene matches. In DNA, the CDR3 is TGTGCCAGCAGCTTAAGAGCGGGGGGGACCTACGAGCAGTACGTC. Its protein product is CASSLRAGGTYEQYV.

The chain employs TRBV6-5 and TRBJ2-2; 9 bases align to TRBD2. The CDR3 runs to 17 residues. From germline, CDR1 is MNHEY and CDR2 SVGAGI. With V trimmed by 0 bases and J by 8 bases, 10 bases remained unmatched. DNA for the CDR3: TGTGCCAGCAGTTACTCGGGAGCGGGGGGCGCCCGAGGGGAGCTGTTTTTT. As protein: CASSYSGAGGARGELFF.

This CDR3 reads CASSPGQGTGSPLHF. CDR3 coding DNA: TGCGCCAGCAGCCCGGGACAGGGGACAGGTTCACCCCTCCACTTT. The V and J genes are TRBV5-1 and TRBJ1-6, with 10 bases identical to TRBD1. The CDR3 covers 15 residues. J was trimmed by 9 bases and V by 4 bases; bases with no gene match: 7. CDR1 and CDR2 from the germline V gene are SGHRS and YFSETQ.